This T cell receptor beta chain was profiled in a study of human T cells and chemical hapten exposure. Time point meaning: patch test 3, about 24 weeks after DPC sensitization. The treatment here: therapeutic diphenylcyclopropenone sensitization with weekly scalp DPC. Unfractionated whole blood yielded total RNA. In TCRdb, the RACE reads were re-called with MiXCR into one record per CDR3 protein. This sample has under 50,000 distinct CDR3 sequences, with approximately 12% found just once. The CDR3 has 16 residues. Germline V gives CDR1 SGDLS, CDR2 YYNGEE. The junction had 4 bases not matched to a gene; V was cut back by 5 bases and J by 2 bases. This clonotype was seen many times.

The V call is TRBV9, the J call TRBJ2-2; 12 nucleotides line up with TRBD2. The sequencing here drew on whole blood, taken in connection with sensitization to the hapten diphenylcyclopropenone (DPC). The origin of this receptor is a middle-aged woman with alopecia areata. Some clones in this sample may be carry-over from other donors' samples. CDR3 DNA: TGTGCCAGCAGATATGGACTAGCGGGAAACACCGGGGAGCTGTTTTTT. Protein sequence: CASRYGLAGNTGELFF.